What follows are 21 T cell receptor beta chains derived from one specimen sequenced in a study of blood T cell repertoires in COVID-19. Libraries were prepared by immunoSEQ multiplex PCR; TCRdb keeps only in-frame clonotypes and omits some of them. The sample records approximately 260,000 clones, about four fifths being singletons. The sequenced sample was peripheral blood. The receptors originated from an elderly woman with acute or convalescent COVID-19.

The chain joins TRBV5-1 to TRBJ1-2; tentatively, D is TRBD1 (5 bases). Germline V lookup: CDR1 SGHRS, CDR2 YFSETQ. The CDR3 contains 16 residues. Trimming took off 3 bases at V and 5 bases at J, with 20 bases between the two ends. Here the CDR3 DNA reads TGCGCCAGCAGCTGGCAGCCGGCCTCACGGGGGTATGGCTACACCTTC. This encodes CASSWQPASRGYGYTF.

The rearrangement links TRBV2 to TRBJ1-4, with D possibly matching TRBD1 (6 bases). The CDR3 extends over 16 amino acids. CDR1 and CDR2 from the germline V gene are SNHLY and FYNNEI. Trimming took 8 bases from V and 1 from J, leaving 17 bases between them. The CDR3 region has the DNA TGTGCCAGCTCGACAGGTCGGAGTGTAACTAATGAAAAACTGTTTTTT. As protein: CASSTGRSVTNEKLFF. Using reference TRBV2 and TRBJ1-4 for the parts outside the CDR3, the full variable domain is EPEVTQTPSHQVTQMGQEVILRCVPISNHLYFYWYRQILGQKVEFLVSFYNNEISEKSEIFDDQFSVERPDGSNFTLKIRSTKLEDSAMYFCASSTGRSVTNEKLFFGSGTQLSVL.

V is TRBV6-2 or TRBV6-3 and J is TRBJ2-6; 10 nucleotides align to TRBD1. The CDR3 has 20 residues. CDR1 is MNHEY and CDR2 is SVGEGT in the germline V gene. Germline trimming cut 2 bases from V and 4 bases from J; bases unmatched to any gene: 14. CDR3 residues: CASSYVIPGQGTEGANVLTF. CDR3 DNA sequence: TGTGCCAGCAGTTACGTGATCCCGGGACAGGGGACCGAAGGGGCCAACGTCCTGACTTTC.

In its sample, this clone was seen a few times. V is TRBV19 and J is TRBJ1-5; D is ambiguous. CDR3 size: 19 residues. V dropped 2 bases and J dropped 0 bases, with 20 bases sitting between them. In germline, CDR1 is LNHDA, CDR2 SQIVND (reference sequence). The CDR3 DNA follows: TGTGCCAGTAGTATAATCCTCTCCGGAGGGCGCTATAGCAATCAGCCCCAGCATTTT. Amino acid sequence: CASSIILSGGRYSNQPQHF.

In this sample, this clone turned up a few times. The rearrangement joins TRBV7-9 to TRBJ1-4; 7 bases map to TRBD1. Germline trimming cut 5 bases from V and 15 bases from J; bases unmatched to any gene: 15. Germline lookup yields CDR1 SEHNR and CDR2 FQNEAQ (reference sequence). This CDR3 has 14 residues. In DNA form, the CDR3 reads TGTGCCAGCAGCCTCGACAGGGATCCTTGGTTGGTGTTTTTT. Translating it yields CASSLDRDPWLVFF.

The V gene is TRBV18, the J gene TRBJ1-1, with TRBD1 identical over 8 bases. Per the germline V gene, CDR1 is KGHSH and CDR2 is LQKENI. The CDR3 runs 14 residues. V lost 5 bases and J lost 5; bases outside the gene matches: 7. In DNA form, the CDR3 reads TGTGCCAGCTCAATTACGGACAGGGTGACTGAAGCTTTCTTT. This encodes CASSITDRVTEAFF.

The V call is TRBV10-3, the J call TRBJ2-3; 7 bases fit TRBD2. Germline assignment: CDR1 ENHRY and CDR2 SYGVKD. There are 19 residues in the CDR3. The junction had 14 bases not matched to a gene; V was cut back by 2 bases and J by 0 bases. The CDR3 DNA follows: TGTGCCATCAGTGAGCCCCTCGGGTTGCGGGGGACTAGCACAGATACGCAGTATTTT. This codes for CAISEPLGLRGTSTDTQYF.

The chain has TRBV30 and TRBJ2-3; 8 nucleotides match TRBD2. The germline V gene encodes CDR1 GTSNPN and CDR2 SVGIG (reference sequence). The junction had 8 bases not matched to a gene; V was cut back by 3 bases and J by 6 bases. The CDR3 has 14 residues. The CDR3 nucleotides read TGTGCCTGGAGCCTCAGCGGGGGCGGGGATACGCAGTATTTT. Translated, it gives CAWSLSGGGDTQYF.

The DNA for the CDR3 is TGTGCCAGCTCTGCGGCAGGGGCCGGTCAGCCCCAGCATTTT. Its protein product is CASSAAGAGQPQHF. The chain couples TRBV18 to TRBJ1-5, with a tentative D call TRBD1 (6 bases). This CDR3 spans 14 amino acids. Germline CDR1 is KGHSH and CDR2 is LQKENI. V lost 6 bases and J 6 bases, leaving 15 bases between the germline ends. Full variable domain (rest looked up from reference TRBV18 and TRBJ1-5): NAGVMQNPRHLVRRRGQEARLRCSPMKGHSHVYWYRQLPEEGLKFMVYLQKENIIDESGMPKERFSAEFPKEGPSILRIQQVVRGDSAAYFCASSAAGAGQPQHFGDGTRLSIL.

This chain joins TRBV11-3 and TRBJ1-1, with D possibly TRBD1 on 5 matching bases. In germline, CDR1 is SGHNT, CDR2 YENEEA. Trimming took off 3 bases at V and 8 bases at J, with 16 bases between the two ends. The CDR3 runs 14 residues. CDR3 bases: TGTGCCAGCAGCTTTAGGGGCAAAACAGGAGAAGCTTTCTTT. Its protein product is CASSFRGKTGEAFF.

In this sample, this clone turned up once. The chain links TRBV10-3 to TRBJ2-3; D is unresolved. The V end was cut by 3 bases, the J end by 6 bases, with 7 bases between. This CDR3 contains 12 residues. Germline V lookup: CDR1 ENHRY, CDR2 SYGVKD. The DNA for the CDR3 is TGTGCCATCAGTGACCCGCGGGATACGCAGTATTTT. It specifies CAISDPRDTQYF.

The rearrangement links TRBV7-8 to TRBJ1-5; D may be TRBD1 (5 bases). The germline gives CDR1 SGHVS, CDR2 FQNEAQ. CDR3 size: 13 residues. The V gene lost 3 bases and the J gene lost 3 bases, with 6 bases spanning the gap. Here the CDR3 reads CASSFRDNQPQHF. CDR3 nucleotide sequence: TGTGCCAGCAGCTTCAGGGACAATCAGCCCCAGCATTTT.

V usage is TRBV19 and J usage is TRBJ1-2; 7 nucleotides align to TRBD1. V shed 6 bases, J shed 4 bases, and the junction held 8 bases outside the gene matches. Germline-derived CDR1 and CDR2 are LNHDA and SQIVND (reference sequence). CDR3 length equals 14 residues. The CDR3 DNA reads as TGTGCCAGTAGCTCGGGACAGCGCCGCTATGGCTACACCTTC. Translation: CASSSGQRRYGYTF.

The V gene is TRBV19, the J gene TRBJ1-5; 9 bases line up with TRBD1. The length of the CDR3 is 17 residues. CDR1 and CDR2 (germline): LNHDA, SQIVND (reference sequence). Unmatched junction bases numbered 11, after V lost 4 bases and J lost 4 bases. CDR3 residues: CASSNPRRDRGNQPQHF. The DNA for the CDR3 is TGTGCCAGTAGTAACCCCCGGCGAGACAGGGGGAATCAGCCCCAGCATTTT.

This clone was detected only a few times. This rearrangement joins TRBV3-1 (or the pseudogene TRBV3-2) to TRBJ1-6; TRBD1 might be the D (6 bases). The V gene lost 4 bases and the J gene lost 7 bases, with 11 bases spanning the gap. There are 14 residues in the CDR3. Germline V CDR1 and CDR2: LGHDT, YNNKEL (reference sequence). CDR3 DNA: TGTGCCAGCAGCCCCCGGACAGCCAATTCACCCCTCCACTTT. This sequence encodes CASSPRTANSPLHF.

This clone was seen only a few times. The V and J genes are TRBV28 and TRBJ1-3; 9 bases line up with TRBD1. Germline trimming cut 5 bases from V and 0 bases from J; bases unmatched to any gene: 8. The CDR3 has 17 residues. The V gene's germline CDR1 is MDHEN and CDR2 SYDVKM. DNA of the CDR3: TGTGCCAGCAGTATCCGGGGACAGGGCGGCTCTGGAAACACCATATATTTT. Protein product: CASSIRGQGGSGNTIYF.

CDR3 nucleotide sequence: TGTGCCAGCAGTGGGACAGGGCGGCTCGAAGTCCATGGCTACACCTTC. It codes for CASSGTGRLEVHGYTF. V is TRBV2 and J is TRBJ1-2; TRBD1 aligns across 8 bases. The ends lost 4 bases at V and 6 bases at J; junction bases unmatched: 13. Germline V CDR1 and CDR2: SNHLY, FYNNEI. This CDR3 comprises 16 residues.

Notes on this clone: An end of the junction differs from the germline gene, which may be a read error. The rearrangement uses TRBV3-1 (or the pseudogene TRBV3-2) and TRBJ1-2; 7 nucleotides match TRBD1. The CDR3 sequence is 15 residues long. Germline CDR1 is LGHDT and CDR2 is YNNKEL (reference sequence). CDR3: CASRQDREANYGYTF. The CDR3 bases are TGTGCCAGCAGGCAAGACAGGGAAGCTAACTATGGCTACACCTTC.

J is TRBJ1-5 and V is TRBV5-5; TRBD1 aligns across 7 bases. Trimming at V came to 2 bases and at J to 3 bases, leaving 5 bases not matched to a gene. This CDR3 comprises 15 residues. Germline lookup yields CDR1 SGHKS and CDR2 YYEKEE (reference sequence). CDR3: CASSFIQGNNQPQHF. The DNA for the CDR3 is TGTGCCAGCAGCTTTATACAGGGGAACAATCAGCCCCAGCATTTT.

CDR3 bases: TGTGCCAGCAGACCTCCGACAGGGGGACCCTACAATGAGCAGTTCTTC. It encodes CASRPPTGGPYNEQFF. The chain couples TRBV28 to TRBJ2-1; 9 nucleotides line up with TRBD1. This CDR3 has 16 residues. J gave up 2 bases and V 6 bases, and 8 bases lay outside the gene matches. Germline CDR1 is MDHEN and CDR2 is SYDVKM.

The V gene is TRBV19, the J gene TRBJ1-3; D gene ambiguous. The germline V and J ends were trimmed by 5 bases and 4 bases, with 9 bases remaining between them. CDR1 and CDR2 from the germline V gene are LNHDA and SQIVND (reference sequence). The CDR3 has 13 amino acids. The CDR3 DNA is TGTGCCAGTAGTCTCAACTCCGGAAACACCATATATTTT. The encoded protein is CASSLNSGNTIYF.